The clone carrying this TCR beta chain was recorded a few times. No antigen is known for it. The germline V gene encodes CDR1 DFQATT and CDR2 SNEGSKA (reference sequence). V dropped 3 bases and J dropped 2 bases, with 11 bases sitting between them. The CDR3 consists of 13 residues. This sample is part of a study of T-cell reconstitution after alpha-beta-depleted transplantation in children. Points from the study as a whole: Fresh T-cell production supplied most of the T-cell counts and diversity seen one year after transplant. Day-60 TCRbeta diversity that was high in some patients was derived from surviving recipient T cells and thymic progenitors.

Unique molecular identifiers were built into the TCRbeta library. TCRdb ran MiXCR on the PCR reads and lists one entry per CDR3 protein. Here the sample spans 250,000 to 400,000 distinct CDR3 sequences, more than 20% being singletons. The sequencing used PBMCs, mostly from graft donor cells, collected 180 days after TCRalphabeta/CD19-depleted stem cell transplant. The chain couples TRBV20-1 to TRBJ2-7, with TRBD2 as a possible D gene (6 bases). This TCR came from a male patient between 5 and 17 years old who had a stem cell transplant for acute lymphoblastic leukemia, so the T cells may come from the graft donor. The CDR3 here is CSASLGGTYEQYF. In DNA, the CDR3 is TGCAGTGCTAGTCTGGGCGGGACCTACGAGCAGTACTTC.